Listed below are T cell receptor beta chains from one sample, sequenced in a study of T cell responses to AZD1222 COVID-19 vaccine. Sequencing was performed with immunoSEQ multiplex PCR; in TCRdb, only in-frame clones are kept and a portion is missing. The table records about 93,000 clones, about 86% of them present only once. The sample consisted of peripheral blood, taken on day 0 of AZD1222 vaccination. The receptors were gathered from an adult in good health. Each CDR3 is given with its conserved first and last residue. Each record gives: V gene, D gene, CDR3 protein. A D gene is named only where the DNA matches it firmly.

TRBV5-8	TRBD2	CASSWERGRADTQYF
TRBV7-8	-	CASSQRGTNSPLHF
TRBV5-6	TRBD2	CASSLPAGVGGANVLTF
TRBV19	TRBD1	CASSIWGQGNEKLFF
TRBV21-1	-	CAIRGGLAGFTGELFF
TRBV19	-	CASSIPDYGYTF
TRBV30	-	CAWSAREGGGYTF
TRBV2	TRBD2	CASSPTSGRAGELFF
TRBV7-2	-	CASSLAGTGGQETQYF
TRBV19	-	CASSYEYTEAFF
TRBV7-2	-	CASSPGRAGDYGYTF
TRBV11-3	-	CASSLSPSYYEQFF
TRBV7-9	-	CASSSDRWQFF
TRBV7-9	-	CASSFSLGNEKLFF
TRBV9	TRBD1	CASSAGTGRDEQFF
TRBV2	-	CASSVRGRDSPLHF
TRBV7-9	-	CASSLRGGGHSPLHF
TRBV19	-	CASSIATARPQHF
TRBV27	-	CASSRSGDIDQPQHF
TRBV12-5	-	CASGLVNLYNEQFF
TRBV24-1	-	CATSDLSLADTQYF
TRBV28	-	CASSFQRYGYTF
TRBV30	-	CAWSSRVGVNTEAFF
TRBV3-1/TRBV3-2	-	CASSQAIEGQPQHF
TRBV7-3	TRBD2	CASSLVGTSGKETQYF
TRBV27	-	CASGSISSYEQYF
TRBV5-1	-	CASSLEGGSSSGNTIYF
TRBV10-1	-	CASSEPGTTGELFF
TRBV7-2	-	CASSPVVGGNEKLFF
TRBV5-5	-	CASSLFPGSSNQPQHF
TRBV7-9	TRBD2	CASSLTLAGGLYEQYF
TRBV15	-	CATKRRSRPRSSYEQYF
TRBV19	TRBD1	CASTSFAGTGYTDTQYF
TRBV7-9	-	CASSPLAGNEQYF
TRBV11-3	TRBD1	CASSLEDRTYEQYF
TRBV27	-	CASSLRTNTGELFF
TRBV13	-	CASSLIGLNEKLFF
TRBV5-1	-	CASSLVATAPAGNTIYF
TRBV27	-	CASSLSFSWYEQYF
TRBV5-1	-	CASSLAVGSGNTIYF
TRBV9	-	CASSVVPGTLGQPQHF
TRBV15	-	CATSRDPSRAYGQPQHF
TRBV19	-	CASSIMARETGELFF
TRBV25-1	-	CASSEYSKGAYNEQFF
TRBV29-1	TRBD2	CSVTTSGSYEQYF